What follows are 13 T cell receptor beta chains derived from one specimen sequenced in a study of molecular identifiers for immune sequencing clone quantification. TCRdb recomputed calls from the PCR reads with MiXCR, one row per CDR3 protein. The sample records around 460,000 distinct CDR3 sequences, about a fifth being singletons. The sequencing sample was made of naive CD8+ T cells from blood, with Jurkat cell RNA spiked in. As to subset: FACS-sorted CD8+CD4-CCR7+CD45RA+ naive T cells. These receptors were collected from a human donor in good health. Some libraries in this study had Jurkat cell RNA spiked in.

This clonotype has a single count. The chain couples TRBV7-2 to TRBJ2-7; perhaps TRBD2 as D (5 bases). The CDR3 runs to 13 residues. CDR1 SGHTA and CDR2 FQGNSA come from the germline V gene. Trimming removed 1 base at V and 7 bases at J, with 11 bases between. The CDR3: CASSLGRAGEQYF. The DNA of the CDR3 is TGTGCCAGCAGCTTAGGGCGGGCCGGGGAGCAGTACTTC.

The sample holds a few counts of this clonotype. The rearrangement links TRBV30 to TRBJ1-1; 7 bases are a match to TRBD1. Losses at the gene ends were 2 bases for V and 4 bases for J; bases not matched to a gene: 4. The CDR3 has 13 residues. From germline, CDR1 is GTSNPN and CDR2 SVGIG (reference sequence). The CDR3 spells CAWSSTGTTEAFF. In nucleotides, the CDR3 is TGTGCCTGGAGTTCGACAGGGACCACTGAAGCTTTCTTT.

This clonotype was found a few times. This chain uses TRBV30 with TRBJ2-7; D is perhaps TRBD1 or TRBD2 (5 bases each). This CDR3 is 13 amino acids long. The V end lost 0 bases, the J end lost 7 bases, and 13 bases lay between the germline ends. The germline gives CDR1 GTSNPN, CDR2 SVGIG (reference sequence). The chain's CDR3 is CAWSVGTASEQYF. In DNA, the CDR3 is TGTGCCTGGAGTGTAGGGACCGCGTCAGAGCAGTACTTC.

The gene calls are TRBV7-9 and TRBJ2-1, with 7 bases aligning to TRBD2. The CDR3 is 14 amino acids. Per the germline V gene, CDR1 is SEHNR and CDR2 is FQNEAQ (reference sequence). The junction had 4 bases not matched to a gene; V was cut back by 0 bases and J by 8 bases. The CDR3 bases are TGTGCCAGCAGCTTAGCGGGAGGGCCCTATGAGCAGTTCTTC. Its translation: CASSLAGGPYEQFF.

This clonotype was seen only a few times. The genes are TRBV7-9 and TRBJ2-7, with unresolved D. The CDR3 has 14 amino acids. Germline V CDR1 and CDR2: SEHNR, FQNEAQ (reference sequence). Trimming stripped 6 bases from V and 0 bases from J, with 12 bases between. CDR3 in amino acids: CASRGRWPSYEQYF. CDR3 nucleotide sequence: TGTGCCAGCAGGGGCAGGTGGCCCTCCTACGAGCAGTACTTC. Variable domain in full (rest from reference TRBV7-9 and TRBJ2-7): DTGVSQNPRHKITKRGQNVTFRCDPISEHNRLYWYRQTLGQGPEFLTYFQNEAQLEKSRLLSDRFSAERPKGSFSTLEIQRTEQGDSAMYLCASRGRWPSYEQYFGPGTRLTVT.

This clonotype was counted between two and nine times. The chain carries TRBV19 and TRBJ2-7; 12 bases match TRBD1. From germline, CDR1 is LNHDA and CDR2 SQIVND (reference sequence). The J segment lost 6 bases and the V segment lost 5 bases, leaving 11 bases of the junction unmatched. This CDR3 contains 16 residues. The CDR3 loop is CASSPRMGQGAGEQYF. The CDR3 nucleotides read TGTGCCAGTAGTCCTCGGATGGGACAGGGGGCTGGCGAGCAGTACTTC.

This clonotype was counted only a few times. The chain uses TRBV20-1 and TRBJ1-1; TRBD1 agrees at 7 bases. With V trimmed by 4 bases and J by 8 bases, 13 bases remained unmatched. Germline assignment: CDR1 DFQATT and CDR2 SNEGSKA (reference sequence). This CDR3 contains 14 residues. The CDR3 sequence is CSATHRGIGTEAFF. CDR3 DNA sequence: TGCAGTGCTACCCACAGGGGTATTGGGACAGAAGCTTTCTTT.

For this clonotype: Given the absence of the conserved phenylalanine or tryptophan at the CDR3 end, a read error is likely. The rearrangement links TRBV24-1 to TRBJ1-2; D is unresolved. CDR3 length: 15 residues. V gave up 1 base and J gave up 5 bases, with 13 bases separating them. Looked up from germline, CDR1 is KGHDR and CDR2 is SFDVKD. CDR3 sequence reads: CATSDLEGSSYGYTL. DNA of the CDR3: TGTGCCACCAGTGATTTAGAGGGCAGCTCTTATGGCTACACCCTC.

The chain couples TRBV9 to TRBJ1-1; D is possibly TRBD1 (6 bases). The CDR3 contains 16 residues. Trimming took 5 bases from V and 3 from J, leaving 20 bases between them. CDR1 is SGDLS and CDR2 is YYNGEE in the germline V gene. The CDR3 is CASSTDATGADTEAFF. As DNA, the CDR3 is TGTGCCAGCAGTACAGACGCGACAGGCGCCGACACTGAAGCTTTCTTT.

This clonotype was picked up many times. The rearrangement joins TRBV29-1 to TRBJ2-2; possibly TRBD2 for D (6 bases). The germline V gene has CDR1 SQVTM and CDR2 ANQGSEA. The CDR3 has 12 amino acids. Trimming shortened V by 5 bases and J by 6 bases, and 10 bases separated the two germline ends. CDR3 sequence (DNA): TGCAGCGTTCCGGAGGGGTCCGGGGAGCTGTTTTTT. Translating it yields CSVPEGSGELFF.

This clonotype was counted many times. V gene TRBV12-3 or TRBV12-4 combines with J gene TRBJ2-5; either TRBD1 or TRBD2 may fit D (5 bases each). V was pared by 0 bases and J by 9 bases, with 17 bases between. This CDR3 is 15 amino acids long. Written as DNA, the CDR3 is TGTGCCAGCAGTTTAGCTTTGACCCCCGGGGCGGCCCAGTACTTC. Translation gives CASSLALTPGAAQYF.

Note on this clonotype: The CDR3 ends on some other residue instead of the conserved phenylalanine or tryptophan, so this is likely a read error. This chain uses TRBV7-9 with TRBJ2-2; a weak D match, TRBD1 (5 bases). CDR3 size: 17 residues. V was shortened by 1 base and J by 0 bases, with 12 bases between the two germline ends. Germline V gene sequence: CDR1 SEHNR, CDR2 FQNEAQ (reference sequence). CDR3 in amino acids: CASSLGPQGPNTGELFY. DNA of the CDR3: TGTGCCAGCAGCTTAGGACCCCAGGGCCCGAACACCGGGGAGCTGTTTTAT.

Many counts were recorded for this clonotype. The chain combines TRBV4-1 with TRBJ1-1; a weak D match, TRBD1 (5 bases). V was cut by 7 bases and J by 1 base, with 16 bases left in between. Germline V CDR1 and CDR2: MGHRA, YSYEKL. The CDR3 sequence is 15 residues long. The CDR3 loop is CASNPLQGKNTEAFF. As DNA, the CDR3 is TGCGCCAGCAACCCCTTGCAGGGTAAGAACACTGAAGCTTTCTTT.